Listed below are T cell receptor beta chains from one sample, sequenced in a study of cytomegalovirus exposure and HLA in healthy donors. Only in-frame clones appear in the TCRdb table, and some are missing; sequencing was by immunoSEQ multiplex PCR. This listing includes 65,000 to 80,000 clones. Sequenced: PBMCs. Receptor source: a female donor in good health and CMV-seropositive. Both conserved end residues are part of each CDR3. A D gene is named only where the DNA matches it firmly.

d_gene	v_gene	j_gene	CDR3nt	CDR3aa
-	TRBV27	TRBJ2-5	TGTGCCAGCAGTGCCCGGATAAGTAGCGGCCACCAAGAGACCCAGTACTTC	CASSARISSGHQETQYF
-	TRBV27	TRBJ1-5	TGTGCCAGCAGTCCAGGGTTTCGAAATCAGCCCCAGCATTTT	CASSPGFRNQPQHF
-	TRBV15	TRBJ2-3	TGTGCCACCAGCAGAGAAGAAACTCCTTTTAGCACAGATACGCAGTATTTT	CATSREETPFSTDTQYF
-	TRBV27	TRBJ2-7	TGTGCCAGCAGTTTAGGAGGCGGAATTACCTACGAGCAGTACTTC	CASSLGGGITYEQYF
TRBD1	TRBV27	TRBJ1-2	TGTGCCAGCAGTTTAAGGACAGGGGCACCTAACTATGGCTACACCTTC	CASSLRTGAPNYGYTF
TRBD2	TRBV11-2	TRBJ2-5	TGTGCCAGCAGCCCTAGCGGGAGGGGGGAGACCCAGTACTTC	CASSPSGRGETQYF
TRBD2	TRBV4-3	TRBJ2-7	TGCGCCAGCAGCCCGGGACTAGCGGTTAGCGCCTACGAGCAGTACTTC	CASSPGLAVSAYEQYF
TRBD1	TRBV5-1	TRBJ1-1	TGCGCCAGCAGCACTACAGGGGACACTGAAGCTTTCTTT	CASSTTGDTEAFF
TRBD2	TRBV27	TRBJ2-7	TGTGCCAGCAGTTTGGGGCAGCGGGAGGTCCACGAGCAGTACTTC	CASSLGQREVHEQYF
TRBD1	TRBV4-3	TRBJ1-1	TGCGCCAGCAGCCAACGGACAGGGGGCCCGGCTGAAGCTTTCTTT	CASSQRTGGPAEAFF
TRBD1	TRBV30	TRBJ1-2	TGTGCCTGGGTCCAGACAGGGACCGGTTATGGCTACACCTTC	CAWVQTGTGYGYTF
TRBD1	TRBV4-3	TRBJ2-7	TGCGCCAGCAGCCAAGATCAAGGGGCCGGGACAGGTGACTACGAGCAGTACTTC	CASSQDQGAGTGDYEQYF
-	TRBV27	TRBJ1-5	TGTGCCAGCAGTTTAGAGGGTAGCAATCAGCCCCAGCATTTT	CASSLEGSNQPQHF
-	TRBV27	TRBJ2-1	TGTGCCAGCAGTTTCCGGGACACTAACAATGAGCAGTTCTTC	CASSFRDTNNEQFF
TRBD1	TRBV6-6	TRBJ1-6	TGTGCCAGCAGTCCACCGGGACAGTCTAATTCACCCCTCCACTTT	CASSPPGQSNSPLHF
TRBD1	TRBV5-1	TRBJ2-5	TGCGCCAGCAGCTTGGGGACAGGGATCTACCAAGAGACCCAGTACTTC	CASSLGTGIYQETQYF
TRBD1	TRBV2	TRBJ1-5	TGTGCCAGCAGACGGGACAGGGCTCAGCCCCAGCATTTT	CASRRDRAQPQHF
-	TRBV6-1	TRBJ2-5	TGTGCCAGCAGTGGGGGCCTCTTCGGGGAGACCCAGTACTTC	CASSGGLFGETQYF
TRBD2	TRBV30	TRBJ2-3	TGTGCCTGGTCCTCCGGGACTAGCGGGGGGGCTGGCACAGATACGCAGTATTTT	CAWSSGTSGGAGTDTQYF
TRBD2	TRBV7-2	TRBJ2-1	TGTGCCAGCAGCCCAACCGGGACTAGACTCTACAATGAGCAGTTCTTC	CASSPTGTRLYNEQFF
TRBD1	TRBV29-1	TRBJ1-1	TGCAGCGTTGAGACAGGGGATCATGAAGCTTTCTTT	CSVETGDHEAFF
-	TRBV7-9	TRBJ2-7	TGTGCCAGCAGCTTAAGTGGTCAGGGCCCCTACGAGCAGTACTTC	CASSLSGQGPYEQYF
TRBD2	TRBV5-4	TRBJ2-2	TGTGCCAGCAGCCCCCAGCGGGGGGCCAACGGGGAGCTGTTTTTT	CASSPQRGANGELFF
TRBD2	TRBV5-1	TRBJ2-7	TGCGCCAGCAGCCTAGCGGGAATGAGCTACGAGCAGTACTTC	CASSLAGMSYEQYF
TRBD1	TRBV4-3	TRBJ1-1	TGCGCCAGCAGCCTGGCAGGGGGTATGAACACTGAAGCTTTCTTT	CASSLAGGMNTEAFF
-	TRBV7-9	TRBJ2-3	TGTGCCAGCAGCCCCCATCGGCAGGGTACAGATACGCAGTATTTT	CASSPHRQGTDTQYF
TRBD1	TRBV18	TRBJ1-4	TGTGCCAGCTCACCCCGGGACAGGGGTGCTGAAAAACTGTTTTTT	CASSPRDRGAEKLFF
-	TRBV30	TRBJ1-1	TGTGCCTGGGCAGGTTTCTTCAACACTGAAGCTTTCTTT	CAWAGFFNTEAFF
TRBD2	TRBV19	TRBJ2-2	TGTGCCAGTAGACGTATTCGGACTAGACCCGGGGAGCTGTTTTTT	CASRRIRTRPGELFF
TRBD1	TRBV30	TRBJ1-1	TGTGCCTGGAATATGTATGGGGGACAGGGGGGAGAAGCTTTCTTT	CAWNMYGGQGGEAFF
TRBD1	TRBV6-6	TRBJ2-7	TGTGCCAGCCAAAAGCCCCCGGGACAGGGGGTTTACGAGCAGTACTTC	CASQKPPGQGVYEQYF
TRBD2	TRBV25-1	TRBJ2-3	TGTGCCAGCAGTGAATATAGCGGGGTTCTCACAGATACGCAGTATTTT	CASSEYSGVLTDTQYF
-	TRBV30	TRBJ1-1	TGTGCCTGGAGTGTACGTTCCGGGGTACGCGGCACTGAAGCTTTCTTT	CAWSVRSGVRGTEAFF
-	TRBV9	TRBJ2-1	TGTGCCAGCAGCGTACACAGCCAAAATGAGCAGTTCTTC	CASSVHSQNEQFF
-	TRBV6-1	TRBJ1-5	TGTGCCAGCAGTGATCGGATCCCTACAGGGTCATGGTTTCAGCCCCAGCATTTT	CASSDRIPTGSWFQPQHF
-	TRBV30	TRBJ1-5	TGTGCCTGGAGTATACAACTTTCCCGGACTAATCAGCCCCAGCATTTT	CAWSIQLSRTNQPQHF
TRBD2	TRBV6-1	TRBJ2-1	TGTGCCAGCAGCGCCGGGACTAGCGTGAATGAGCAGTTCTTC	CASSAGTSVNEQFF
-	TRBV10-3	TRBJ1-1	TGTGCCATCAGTGAGGCGCAGAACACTGAAGCTTTCTTT	CAISEAQNTEAFF
TRBD1	TRBV7-2	TRBJ2-7	TGTGCCAGCAGCGGTGCCGGGACAGGGGCCTTATCGGAGTACTTC	CASSGAGTGALSEYF
-	TRBV7-9	TRBJ1-5	TGTGCCAGCAGCTTAGAAGGCACAGGTCCTAAGCGGGCCGATCAGCCCCAGCATTTT	CASSLEGTGPKRADQPQHF
TRBD1	TRBV30	TRBJ1-2	TGTGCCTGGAGTGACATAGGGACAGGGAGCGGCTACACCTTC	CAWSDIGTGSGYTF
TRBD2	TRBV2	TRBJ2-3	TGTGCCAGCCCCCGACTAGCGGGGGGGGGTGACACGCAGTATTTT	CASPRLAGGGDTQYF
-	TRBV15	TRBJ1-2	TGTGCCACCACCCCCGGGAGAGGGAACTATGGCTACACCTTC	CATTPGRGNYGYTF
TRBD2	TRBV2	TRBJ2-3	TGTGCCAGCAGGGCCCGGGTAGCGGGGTTCACAGATACGCAGTATTTT	CASRARVAGFTDTQYF
TRBD2	TRBV9	TRBJ2-3	TGTGCCAGCAGCGTGGGCGGGGGTCCTAGCACAGATACGCAGTATTTT	CASSVGGGPSTDTQYF
TRBD2	TRBV7-2	TRBJ2-1	TGTGCCAGCAGCGGACTAGCGGGGGTAAACAATGAGCAGTTCTTC	CASSGLAGVNNEQFF
-	TRBV19	TRBJ1-3	TGTGCCAGTAGTGGGGAGGGCGCGCCTGGAAACACCATATATTTT	CASSGEGAPGNTIYF
TRBD1	TRBV7-2	TRBJ1-2	TGTGCCAGCAGCTCCCAGGGGACAGGGGCGGGGGGCTACACCTTC	CASSSQGTGAGGYTF
TRBD2	TRBV2	TRBJ2-5	TGTGCCAGCAACCCCCAACTAGCGGGAGGGGAGACCCAGTACTTC	CASNPQLAGGETQYF
TRBD1	TRBV19	TRBJ1-5	TGTGCCAGTAGTATGGTAGGGACAGGAGGAGGACAGCCCCAGCATTTT	CASSMVGTGGGQPQHF
TRBD1	TRBV6-4	TRBJ2-6	TGTGCCAGCAGGTACCGGGACAGGGAAAAATCTGGGGCCAACGTCCTGACTTTC	CASRYRDREKSGANVLTF